Listed below are T cell receptor beta chains from one sample, sequenced in a study of shared clonotypes between healthy human individuals. TCRdb's copy holds only in-frame clones and misses some; the assay was immunoSEQ multiplex PCR. The table shows 950,000 to 1,300,000 clones, with under 80% occurring only once. The sample comprised memory CD4+ T cells sorted from blood. The receptors derive from a man between 18 and 29 years old in good health. Each CDR3 is given without its conserved first and last residue. Each record gives: V gene, CDR3 protein.

V gene: TRBV10-2
CDR3 protein: ASSGAVNSPLH

V gene: TRBV5-1
CDR3 protein: ASSLAGQVTFYEQF

V gene: TRBV9
CDR3 protein: ASSAFTAAVGYGYT

V gene: TRBV7-2
CDR3 protein: ASSFFPQEQY

V gene: TRBV29-1
CDR3 protein: SVKGIYSGTSGGAVNEQF

V gene: TRBV7-2
CDR3 protein: ASSSPTSPLH

V gene: TRBV19
CDR3 protein: ASSTSSGGVSYGYT

V gene: TRBV6-6
CDR3 protein: ASSYRQNYEQY

V gene: TRBV2
CDR3 protein: ASSERTGGGPQH

V gene: TRBV9
CDR3 protein: ASSVGIGAIGYGYT

V gene: TRBV19
CDR3 protein: ASSTRQGSIEKLF

V gene: TRBV5-1
CDR3 protein: ASSPSLAGASYEQY

V gene: TRBV19
CDR3 protein: ASSPYGLAGDLGEQY

V gene: TRBV5-1
CDR3 protein: ASSPQEDYGYT

V gene: TRBV5-4
CDR3 protein: ASSVFLNTEAF

V gene: TRBV10-1
CDR3 protein: ASSESRSSLYEQY

V gene: TRBV30
CDR3 protein: AWSPKGSPLH

V gene: TRBV27
CDR3 protein: ASSRQGMRDTQY

V gene: TRBV7-2
CDR3 protein: ASSPVAGVTGELF

V gene: TRBV10-1
CDR3 protein: ASSDSSGNTEAF

V gene: TRBV7-9
CDR3 protein: ASSSFAGGEQF

V gene: TRBV7-8
CDR3 protein: ASSTGAGASSYEQY

V gene: TRBV28
CDR3 protein: ASRPPRGQGSPLH

V gene: TRBV10-3
CDR3 protein: AISSTGKGDYGYT

V gene: TRBV9
CDR3 protein: ASNRGGIGQETQY

V gene: TRBV4-3
CDR3 protein: ASSPLGTLNTGELF

V gene: TRBV5-4
CDR3 protein: ASSLGTERETQY

V gene: TRBV18
CDR3 protein: ASSPGQGQDEQY

V gene: TRBV19
CDR3 protein: ASNRDRAGGELF

V gene: TRBV27
CDR3 protein: ASSYGEYTEAF

V gene: TRBV11-2
CDR3 protein: ASSLGHSSYNEQF